This T cell receptor (beta chain) was profiled in a study of shared clonotypes between healthy human individuals. The trim removed 7 bases at V and 2 bases at J, leaving 8 bases unmatched. CDR1 and CDR2 from the germline V gene are ENHRY and SYGVKD. The CDR3 loop spans 15 amino acids. The input for sorted-subset replicate PCRs was 200 to 250 ng DNA, about 29,000 T cell genomes. The protocol was immunoSEQ multiplex PCR, while the TCRdb copy is restricted to in-frame clones and leaves out a portion. The sample yields 2,500,000 or so clones, more than 90% seen once. This chain links TRBV10-3 with TRBJ1-3; 7 bases agree with TRBD1. The sequenced sample consisted of naive CD4+ T cells sorted from blood. Subset specified: CD45RA+ positively selected. This receptor was identified in a man younger than 35 in good health. CDR3 bases: TGTGCCATCACTCCCGGCGGGACAGCTGGAAACACCATATATTTT. Translating it yields CAITPGGTAGNTIYF.